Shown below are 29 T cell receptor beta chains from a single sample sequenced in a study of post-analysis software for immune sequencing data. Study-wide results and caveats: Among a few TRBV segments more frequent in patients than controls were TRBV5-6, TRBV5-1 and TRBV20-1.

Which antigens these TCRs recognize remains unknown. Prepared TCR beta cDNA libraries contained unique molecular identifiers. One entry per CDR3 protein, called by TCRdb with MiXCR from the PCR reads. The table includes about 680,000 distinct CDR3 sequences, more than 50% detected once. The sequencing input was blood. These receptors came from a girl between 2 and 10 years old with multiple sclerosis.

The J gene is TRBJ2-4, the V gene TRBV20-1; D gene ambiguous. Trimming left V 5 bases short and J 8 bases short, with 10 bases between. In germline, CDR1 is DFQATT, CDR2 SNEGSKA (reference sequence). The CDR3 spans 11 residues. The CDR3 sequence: CSAQIVDIQYF. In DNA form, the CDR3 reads TGCAGTGCTCAGATAGTAGACATTCAGTACTTC.

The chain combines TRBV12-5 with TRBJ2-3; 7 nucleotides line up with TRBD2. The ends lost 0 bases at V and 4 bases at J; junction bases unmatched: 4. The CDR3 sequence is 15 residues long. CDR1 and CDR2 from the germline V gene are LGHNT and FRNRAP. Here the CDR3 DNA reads TGTGCTAGTGGTTTGGTACTAGGGAGGGCAGATACGCAGTATTTT. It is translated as CASGLVLGRADTQYF.

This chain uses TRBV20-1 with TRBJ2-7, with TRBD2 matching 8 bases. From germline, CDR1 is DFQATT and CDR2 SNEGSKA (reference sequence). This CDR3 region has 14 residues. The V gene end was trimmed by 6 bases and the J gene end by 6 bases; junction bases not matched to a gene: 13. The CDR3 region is CSAHGRAGSGEQYF. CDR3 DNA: TGCAGTGCGCACGGGAGGGCAGGGTCTGGCGAGCAGTACTTC.

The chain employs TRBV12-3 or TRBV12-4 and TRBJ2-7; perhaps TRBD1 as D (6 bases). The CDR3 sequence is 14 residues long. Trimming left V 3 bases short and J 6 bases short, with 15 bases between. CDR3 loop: CASSFAQGSREQYF. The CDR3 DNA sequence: TGTGCCAGCAGTTTTGCACAGGGTAGTCGCGAGCAGTACTTC.

This CDR3 is CPLEDGLVDGYTF. The CDR3 DNA sequence: TGCCCACTGGAGGACGGTCTCGTCGATGGCTACACCTTC. The chain employs TRBV20-1 and TRBJ1-2; D unclear. This CDR3 is 13 amino acids long. Germline V CDR1 and CDR2: DFQATT, SNEGSKA (reference sequence).

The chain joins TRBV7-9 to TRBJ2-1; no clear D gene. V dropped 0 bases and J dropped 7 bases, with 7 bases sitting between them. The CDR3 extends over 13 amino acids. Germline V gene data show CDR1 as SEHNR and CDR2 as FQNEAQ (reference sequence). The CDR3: CASSLAANNEQFF. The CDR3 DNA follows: TGTGCCAGCAGCTTAGCGGCGAATAATGAGCAGTTCTTC.

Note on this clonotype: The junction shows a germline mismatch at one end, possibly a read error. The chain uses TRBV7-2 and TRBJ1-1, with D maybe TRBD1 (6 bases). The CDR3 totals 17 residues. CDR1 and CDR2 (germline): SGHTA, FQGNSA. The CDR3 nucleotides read TGTGCTAGCAGCTTAGTCCCTCCGGGACACATAAACACTGAAGCTTTCTTT. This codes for CASSLVPPGHINTEAFF.

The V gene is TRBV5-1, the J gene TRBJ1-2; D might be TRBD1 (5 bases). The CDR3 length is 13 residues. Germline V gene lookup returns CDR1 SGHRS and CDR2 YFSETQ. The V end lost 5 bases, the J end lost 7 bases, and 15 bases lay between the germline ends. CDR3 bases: TGCGCCAGCAGAAAATCAGGGATCTCTGGCTACACCTTC. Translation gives CASRKSGISGYTF. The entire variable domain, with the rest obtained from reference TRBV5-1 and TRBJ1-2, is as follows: KAGVTQTPRYLIKTRGQQVTLSCSPISGHRSVSWYQQTPGQGLQFLFEYFSETQRNKGNFPGRFSGRQFSNSRSEMNVSTLELGDSALYLCASRKSGISGYTFGSGTRLTVV.

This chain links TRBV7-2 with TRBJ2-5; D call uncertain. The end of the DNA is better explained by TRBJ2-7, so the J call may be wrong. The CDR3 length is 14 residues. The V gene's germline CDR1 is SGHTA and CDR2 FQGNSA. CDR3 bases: TGTGCCACTCTTCCGGAAAGGCGGACCTACGAGCAGTACTTC. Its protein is CATLPERRTYEQYF.

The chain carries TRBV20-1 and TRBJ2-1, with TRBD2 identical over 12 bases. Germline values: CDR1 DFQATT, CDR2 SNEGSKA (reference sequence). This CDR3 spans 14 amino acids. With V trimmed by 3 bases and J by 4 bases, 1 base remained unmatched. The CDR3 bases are TGCAGTGCTAGGGGGACTAGCGGGTACAATGAGCAGTTCTTC. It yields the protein CSARGTSGYNEQFF.

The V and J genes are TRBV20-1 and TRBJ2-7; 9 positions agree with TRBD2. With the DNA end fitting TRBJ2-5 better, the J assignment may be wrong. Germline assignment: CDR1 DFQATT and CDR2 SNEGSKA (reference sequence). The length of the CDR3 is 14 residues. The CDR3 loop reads CSARVAGGQETQYF. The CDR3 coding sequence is TGCAGTGCTAGAGTGGCGGGGGGGCAGGAGACCCAGTACTTC.

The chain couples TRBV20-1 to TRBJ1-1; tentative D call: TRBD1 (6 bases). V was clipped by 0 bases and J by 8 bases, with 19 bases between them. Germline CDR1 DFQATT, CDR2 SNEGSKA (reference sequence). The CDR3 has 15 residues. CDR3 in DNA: TGCAGTGCTAGAGATCAAGGGGGGTTACCCCCAGAAGCTTTCTTT. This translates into CSARDQGGLPPEAFF.

The CDR3 is CASSRYTTSGVGTDTQYF. CDR3 nucleotide sequence: TGTGCCAGCAGTCGGTATACGACTAGCGGGGTCGGGACAGATACGCAGTATTTT. The J gene is TRBJ2-3, the V gene TRBV12-3 or TRBV12-4, with TRBD2 identical over 11 bases. CDR3 length: 18 amino acids. The V and J ends lost 5 bases and 3 bases, in that order; junction bases with no gene match: 13.

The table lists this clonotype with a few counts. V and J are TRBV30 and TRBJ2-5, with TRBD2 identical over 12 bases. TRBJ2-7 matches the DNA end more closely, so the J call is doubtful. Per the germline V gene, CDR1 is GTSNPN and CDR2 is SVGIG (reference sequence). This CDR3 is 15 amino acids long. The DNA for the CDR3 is TGTGCCTCTTCAAGACTAGCGGGAGTCTCTGGCGAGCAGTACTTC. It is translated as CASSRLAGVSGEQYF.

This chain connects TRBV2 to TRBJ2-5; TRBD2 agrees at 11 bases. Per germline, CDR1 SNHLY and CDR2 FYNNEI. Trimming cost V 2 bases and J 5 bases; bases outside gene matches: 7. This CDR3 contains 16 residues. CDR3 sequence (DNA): TGTGCCAGCAGTGAATTAGCGGGAGGGCCGGGGGAGACCCAGTACTTC. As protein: CASSELAGGPGETQYF. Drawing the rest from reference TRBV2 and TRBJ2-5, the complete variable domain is EPEVTQTPSHQVTQMGQEVILRCVPISNHLYFYWYRQILGQKVEFLVSFYNNEISEKSEIFDDQFSVERPDGSNFTLKIRSTKLEDSAMYFCASSELAGGPGETQYFGPGTRLLVL.

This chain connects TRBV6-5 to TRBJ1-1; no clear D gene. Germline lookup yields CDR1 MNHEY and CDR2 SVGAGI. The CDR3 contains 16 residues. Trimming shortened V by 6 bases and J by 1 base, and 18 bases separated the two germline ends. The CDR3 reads CASRIYQQFGNTEAFF. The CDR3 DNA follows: TGTGCCAGCAGGATCTATCAGCAATTCGGGAACACTGAAGCTTTCTTT.

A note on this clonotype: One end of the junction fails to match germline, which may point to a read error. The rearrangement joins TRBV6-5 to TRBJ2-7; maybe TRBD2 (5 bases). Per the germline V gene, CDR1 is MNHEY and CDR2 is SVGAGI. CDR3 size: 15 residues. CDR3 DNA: TGTGCCGGCAGACCACGGGGTCGTGGGTTACGCGAGCAGTACTTC. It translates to CAGRPRGRGLREQYF.

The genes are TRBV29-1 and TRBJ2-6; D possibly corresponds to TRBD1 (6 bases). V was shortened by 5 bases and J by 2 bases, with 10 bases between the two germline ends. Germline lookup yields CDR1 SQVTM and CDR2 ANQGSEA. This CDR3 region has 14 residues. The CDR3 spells CSVTGKAGANVLTF. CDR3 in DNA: TGCAGCGTTACAGGGAAAGCTGGGGCCAACGTCCTGACTTTC.

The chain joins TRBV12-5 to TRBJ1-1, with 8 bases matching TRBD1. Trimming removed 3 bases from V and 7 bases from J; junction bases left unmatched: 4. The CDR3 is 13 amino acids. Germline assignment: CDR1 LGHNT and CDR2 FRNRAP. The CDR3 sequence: CASGLSRGLEAFF. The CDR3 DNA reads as TGTGCTAGTGGTTTATCCAGGGGGCTTGAAGCTTTCTTT.

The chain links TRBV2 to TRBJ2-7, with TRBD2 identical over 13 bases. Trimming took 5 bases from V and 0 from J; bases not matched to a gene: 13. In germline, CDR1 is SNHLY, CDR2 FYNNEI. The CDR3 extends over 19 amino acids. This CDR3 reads CASSSNPGLAGALSYEQYF. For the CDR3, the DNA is TGTGCCAGCAGTTCAAACCCTGGACTAGCGGGAGCGCTCTCCTACGAGCAGTACTTC.

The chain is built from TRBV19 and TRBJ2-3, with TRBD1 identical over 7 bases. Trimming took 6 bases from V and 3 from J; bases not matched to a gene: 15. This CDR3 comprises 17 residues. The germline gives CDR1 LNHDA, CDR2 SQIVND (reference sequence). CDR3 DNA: TGTGCCAGTAGCCCAGACGGACAGGCAGTTTTAACAGATACGCAGTATTTT. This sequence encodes CASSPDGQAVLTDTQYF.

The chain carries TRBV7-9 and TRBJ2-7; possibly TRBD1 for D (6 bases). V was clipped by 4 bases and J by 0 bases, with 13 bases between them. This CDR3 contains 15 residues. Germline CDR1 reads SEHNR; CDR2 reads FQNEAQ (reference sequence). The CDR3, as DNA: TGTGCCAGCAGCTCCCCACAGGGCTCCTCCTACGAGCAGTACTTC. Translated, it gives CASSSPQGSSYEQYF.

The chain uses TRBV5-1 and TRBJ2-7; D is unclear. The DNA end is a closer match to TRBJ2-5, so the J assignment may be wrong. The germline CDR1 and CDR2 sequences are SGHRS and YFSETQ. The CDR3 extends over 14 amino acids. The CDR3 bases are TGCGCCAGCAGCTTGGGAGTCTCCGGAGAGACCCAGTACTTC. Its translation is CASSLGVSGETQYF.

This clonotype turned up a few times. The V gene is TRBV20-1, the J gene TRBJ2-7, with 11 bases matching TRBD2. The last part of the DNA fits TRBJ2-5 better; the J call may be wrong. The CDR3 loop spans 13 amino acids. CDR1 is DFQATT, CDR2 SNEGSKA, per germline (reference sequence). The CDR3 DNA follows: TGCAGTGCACGTAGCGGGGGGGCGGAGACCCAGTACTTC. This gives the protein CSARSGGAETQYF.

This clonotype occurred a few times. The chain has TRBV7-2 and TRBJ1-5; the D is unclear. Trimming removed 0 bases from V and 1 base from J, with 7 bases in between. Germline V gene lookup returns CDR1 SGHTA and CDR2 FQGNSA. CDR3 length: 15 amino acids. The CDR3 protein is CASSLAWKSNQPQHF. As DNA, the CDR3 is TGTGCCAGCAGCTTAGCGTGGAAAAGCAATCAGCCCCAGCATTTT.

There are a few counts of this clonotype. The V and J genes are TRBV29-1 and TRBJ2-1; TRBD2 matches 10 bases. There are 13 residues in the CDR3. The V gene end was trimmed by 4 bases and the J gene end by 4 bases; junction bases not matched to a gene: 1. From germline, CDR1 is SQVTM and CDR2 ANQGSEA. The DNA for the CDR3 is TGCAGCGTTGGACTAGCGGGTTACAATGAGCAGTTCTTC. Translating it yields CSVGLAGYNEQFF.

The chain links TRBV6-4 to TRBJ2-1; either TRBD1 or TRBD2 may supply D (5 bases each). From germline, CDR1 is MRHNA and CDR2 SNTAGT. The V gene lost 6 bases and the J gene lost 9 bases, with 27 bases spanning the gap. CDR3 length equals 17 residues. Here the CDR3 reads CASRRDQVRAGSTEQFF. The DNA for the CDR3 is TGTGCCAGCAGACGTGACCAAGTTCGGGCAGGGAGTACTGAGCAGTTCTTC.

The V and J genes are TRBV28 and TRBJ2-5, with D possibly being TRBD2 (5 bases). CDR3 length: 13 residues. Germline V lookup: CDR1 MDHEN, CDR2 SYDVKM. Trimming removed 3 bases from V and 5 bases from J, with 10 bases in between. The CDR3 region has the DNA TGTGCCAGCAGTTTCGGGGTCCGGGAGACCCAGTACTTC. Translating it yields CASSFGVRETQYF.

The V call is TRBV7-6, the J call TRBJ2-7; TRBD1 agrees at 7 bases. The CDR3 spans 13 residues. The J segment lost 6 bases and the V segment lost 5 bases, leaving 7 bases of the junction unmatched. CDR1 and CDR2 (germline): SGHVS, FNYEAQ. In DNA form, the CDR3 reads TGTGCCAGCAGCCCCTGGGACAGCGGCGAGCAGTACTTC. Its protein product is CASSPWDSGEQYF.